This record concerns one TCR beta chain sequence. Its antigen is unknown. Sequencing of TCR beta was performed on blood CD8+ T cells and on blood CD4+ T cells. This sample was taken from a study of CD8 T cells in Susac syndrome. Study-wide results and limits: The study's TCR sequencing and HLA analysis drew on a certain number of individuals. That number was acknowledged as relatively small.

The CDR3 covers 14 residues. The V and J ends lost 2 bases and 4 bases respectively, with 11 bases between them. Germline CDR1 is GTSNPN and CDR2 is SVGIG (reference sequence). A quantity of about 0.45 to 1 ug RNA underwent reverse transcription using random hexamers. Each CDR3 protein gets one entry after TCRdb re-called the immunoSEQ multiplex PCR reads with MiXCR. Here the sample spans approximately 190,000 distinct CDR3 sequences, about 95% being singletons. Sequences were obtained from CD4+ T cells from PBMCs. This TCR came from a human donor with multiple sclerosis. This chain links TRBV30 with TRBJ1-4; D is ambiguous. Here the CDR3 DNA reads TGTGCCTGGAGTTCGGGTCTGATTAATGAAAAACTGTTTTTT. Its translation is CAWSSGLINEKLFF.